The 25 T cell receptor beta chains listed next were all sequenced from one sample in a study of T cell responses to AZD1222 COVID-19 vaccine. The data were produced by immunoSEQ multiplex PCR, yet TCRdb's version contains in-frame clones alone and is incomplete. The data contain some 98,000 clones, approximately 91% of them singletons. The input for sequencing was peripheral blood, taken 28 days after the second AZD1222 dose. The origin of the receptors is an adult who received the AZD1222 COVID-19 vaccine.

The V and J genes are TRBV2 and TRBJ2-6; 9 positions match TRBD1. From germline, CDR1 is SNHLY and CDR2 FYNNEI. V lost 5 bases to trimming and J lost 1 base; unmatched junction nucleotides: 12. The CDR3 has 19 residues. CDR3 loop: CASSYTPGQGLSGANVLTF. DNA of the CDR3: TGTGCCAGCAGTTATACCCCGGGACAGGGTTTGTCTGGGGCCAACGTCCTGACTTTC.

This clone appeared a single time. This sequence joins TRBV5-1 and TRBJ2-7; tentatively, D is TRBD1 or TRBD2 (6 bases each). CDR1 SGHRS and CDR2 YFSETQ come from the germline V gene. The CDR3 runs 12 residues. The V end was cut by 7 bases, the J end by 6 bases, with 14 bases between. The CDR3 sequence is CASGPRGGEQYF. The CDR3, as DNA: TGCGCCAGCGGGCCCAGGGGAGGCGAGCAGTACTTC.

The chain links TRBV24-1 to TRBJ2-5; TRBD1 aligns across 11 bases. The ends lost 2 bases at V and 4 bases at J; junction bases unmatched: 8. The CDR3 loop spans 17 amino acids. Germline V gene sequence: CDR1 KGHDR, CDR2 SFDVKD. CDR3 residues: CATSDYQRTGGLETQYF. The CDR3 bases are TGTGCCACCAGTGATTACCAACGGACAGGGGGCTTAGAGACCCAGTACTTC.

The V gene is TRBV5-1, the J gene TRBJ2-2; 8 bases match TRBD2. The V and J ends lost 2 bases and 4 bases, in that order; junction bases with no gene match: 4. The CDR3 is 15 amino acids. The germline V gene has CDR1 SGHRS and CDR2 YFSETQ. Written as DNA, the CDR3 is TGCGCCAGCAGCTTACTAGCGGAGGGCACCGGGGAGCTGTTTTTT. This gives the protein CASSLLAEGTGELFF.

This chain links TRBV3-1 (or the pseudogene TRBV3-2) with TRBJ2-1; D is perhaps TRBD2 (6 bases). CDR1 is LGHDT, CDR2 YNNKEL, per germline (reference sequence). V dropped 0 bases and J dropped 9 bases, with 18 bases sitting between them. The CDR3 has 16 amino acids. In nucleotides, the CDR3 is TGTGCCAGCAGCCAAGATAGAACTCCAGGGCGGGGTGAGCAGTTCTTC. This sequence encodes CASSQDRTPGRGEQFF.

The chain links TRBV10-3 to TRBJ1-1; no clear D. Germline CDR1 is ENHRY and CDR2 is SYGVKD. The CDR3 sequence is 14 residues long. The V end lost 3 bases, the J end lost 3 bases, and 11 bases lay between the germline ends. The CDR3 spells CAISDRVMDTEAFF. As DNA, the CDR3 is TGTGCCATCAGTGACCGGGTCATGGACACTGAAGCTTTCTTT.

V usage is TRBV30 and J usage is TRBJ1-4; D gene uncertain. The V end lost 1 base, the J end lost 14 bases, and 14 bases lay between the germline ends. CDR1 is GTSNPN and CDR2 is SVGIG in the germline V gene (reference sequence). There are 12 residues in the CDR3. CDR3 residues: CAWSAKTGELFF. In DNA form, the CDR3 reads TGTGCCTGGAGTGCCAAGACGGGCGAGCTGTTTTTT. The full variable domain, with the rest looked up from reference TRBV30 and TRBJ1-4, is SQTIHQWPATLVQPVGSPLSLECTVEGTSNPNLYWYRQAAGRGLQLLFYSVGIGQISSEVPQNLSASRPQDRQFILSSKKLLLSDSGFYLCAWSAKTGELFFGSGTQLSVL.

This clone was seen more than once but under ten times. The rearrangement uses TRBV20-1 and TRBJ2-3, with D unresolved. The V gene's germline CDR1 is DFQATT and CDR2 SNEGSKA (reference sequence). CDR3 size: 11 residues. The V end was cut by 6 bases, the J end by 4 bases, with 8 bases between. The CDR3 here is CSAFLPDTQYF. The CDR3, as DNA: TGCAGTGCCTTCTTACCAGATACGCAGTATTTT.

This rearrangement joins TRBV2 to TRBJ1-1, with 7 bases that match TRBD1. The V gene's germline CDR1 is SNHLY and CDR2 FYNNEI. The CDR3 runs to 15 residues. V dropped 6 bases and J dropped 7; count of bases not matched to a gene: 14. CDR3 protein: CASSRVTFGTDEAFF. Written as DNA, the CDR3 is TGTGCCAGCAGCCGGGTAACTTTTGGGACAGATGAAGCTTTCTTT.

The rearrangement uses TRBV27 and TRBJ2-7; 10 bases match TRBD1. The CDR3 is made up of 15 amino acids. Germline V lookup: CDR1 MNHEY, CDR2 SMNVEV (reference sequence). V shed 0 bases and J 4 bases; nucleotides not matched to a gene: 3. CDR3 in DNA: TGTGCCAGCAGTTTATCGACAGGGGGCCTATACGAGCAGTACTTC. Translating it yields CASSLSTGGLYEQYF.

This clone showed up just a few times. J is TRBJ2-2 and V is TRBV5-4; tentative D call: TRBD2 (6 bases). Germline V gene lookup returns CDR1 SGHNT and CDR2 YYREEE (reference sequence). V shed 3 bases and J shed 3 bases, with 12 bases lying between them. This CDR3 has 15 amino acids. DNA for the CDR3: TGTGCCAGCAGCTCTCCCGGGAGACACACCGGGGAGCTGTTTTTT. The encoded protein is CASSSPGRHTGELFF.

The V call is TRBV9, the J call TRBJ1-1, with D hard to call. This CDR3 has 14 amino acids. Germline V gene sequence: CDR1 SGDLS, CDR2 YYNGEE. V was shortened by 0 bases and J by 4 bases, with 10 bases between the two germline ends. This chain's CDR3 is CASSVDQVATEAFF. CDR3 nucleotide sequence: TGTGCCAGCAGCGTAGACCAAGTAGCCACTGAAGCTTTCTTT.

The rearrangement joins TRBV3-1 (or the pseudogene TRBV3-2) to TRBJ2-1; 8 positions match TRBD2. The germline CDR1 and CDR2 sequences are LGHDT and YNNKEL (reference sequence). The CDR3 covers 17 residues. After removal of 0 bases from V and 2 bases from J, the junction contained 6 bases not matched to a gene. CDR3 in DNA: TGTGCCAGCAGCCAAGATGGGCTAGCGGGCCCCTACAATGAGCAGTTCTTC. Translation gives CASSQDGLAGPYNEQFF.

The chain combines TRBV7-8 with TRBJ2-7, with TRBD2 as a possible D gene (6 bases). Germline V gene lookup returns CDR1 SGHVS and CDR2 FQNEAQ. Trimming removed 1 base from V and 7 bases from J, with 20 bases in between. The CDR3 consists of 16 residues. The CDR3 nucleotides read TGTGCCAGCAGCTTAGTCGGGGGACGGCTACCTAGGGAGCAGTACTTC. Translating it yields CASSLVGGRLPREQYF.

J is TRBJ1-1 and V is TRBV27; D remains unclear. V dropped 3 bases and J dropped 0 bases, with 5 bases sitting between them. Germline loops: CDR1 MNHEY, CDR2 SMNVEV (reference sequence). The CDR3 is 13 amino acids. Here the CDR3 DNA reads TGTGCCAGCAGTTTTTGGATGAACACTGAAGCTTTCTTT. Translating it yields CASSFWMNTEAFF.

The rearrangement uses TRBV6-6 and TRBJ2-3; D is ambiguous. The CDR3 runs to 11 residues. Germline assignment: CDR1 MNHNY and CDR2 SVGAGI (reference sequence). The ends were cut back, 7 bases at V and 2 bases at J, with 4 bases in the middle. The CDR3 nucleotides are TGTGCCAGCACCCTCACAGATACGCAGTATTTT. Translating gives CASTLTDTQYF.

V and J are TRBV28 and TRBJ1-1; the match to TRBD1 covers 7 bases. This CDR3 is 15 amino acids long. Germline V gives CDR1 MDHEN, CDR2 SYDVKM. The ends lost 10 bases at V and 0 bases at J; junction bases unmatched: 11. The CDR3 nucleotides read TGTGCCACTACTTCCGGGACAGCCATGAACACTGAAGCTTTCTTT. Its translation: CATTSGTAMNTEAFF.

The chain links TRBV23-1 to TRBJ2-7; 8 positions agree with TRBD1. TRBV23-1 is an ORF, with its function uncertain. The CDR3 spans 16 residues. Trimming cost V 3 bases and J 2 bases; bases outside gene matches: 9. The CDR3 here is CASSHLRGPPPYEQYF. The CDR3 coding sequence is TGCGCCAGCAGTCATCTCAGGGGGCCCCCTCCCTACGAGCAGTACTTC.

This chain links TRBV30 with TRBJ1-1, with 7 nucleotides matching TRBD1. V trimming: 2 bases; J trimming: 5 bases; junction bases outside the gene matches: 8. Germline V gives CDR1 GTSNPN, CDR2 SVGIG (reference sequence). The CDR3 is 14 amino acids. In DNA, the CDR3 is TGTGCCTGGAGTTGGAGGGGGCGAGTAACTGAAGCTTTCTTT. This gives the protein CAWSWRGRVTEAFF.

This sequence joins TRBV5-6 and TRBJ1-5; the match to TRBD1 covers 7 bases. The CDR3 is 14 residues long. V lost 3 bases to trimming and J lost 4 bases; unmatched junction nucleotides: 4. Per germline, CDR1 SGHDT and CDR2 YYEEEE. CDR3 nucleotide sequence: TGTGCCAGCAGCTGGACAGGAGGGAATCAGCCCCAGCATTTT. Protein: CASSWTGGNQPQHF. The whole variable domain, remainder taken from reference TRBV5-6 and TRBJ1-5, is DAGVTQSPTHLIKTRGQQVTLRCSPKSGHDTVSWYQQALGQGPQFIFQYYEEEERQRGNFPDRFSGHQFPNYSSELNVNALLLGDSALYLCASSWTGGNQPQHFGDGTRLSIL.

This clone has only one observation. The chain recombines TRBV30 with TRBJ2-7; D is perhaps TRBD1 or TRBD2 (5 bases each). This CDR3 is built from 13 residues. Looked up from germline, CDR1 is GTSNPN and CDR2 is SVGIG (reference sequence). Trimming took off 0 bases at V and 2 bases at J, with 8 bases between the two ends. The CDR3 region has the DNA TGTGCCTGGAGTGTGGGGGTTACCTACGAGCAGTACTTC. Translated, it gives CAWSVGVTYEQYF.

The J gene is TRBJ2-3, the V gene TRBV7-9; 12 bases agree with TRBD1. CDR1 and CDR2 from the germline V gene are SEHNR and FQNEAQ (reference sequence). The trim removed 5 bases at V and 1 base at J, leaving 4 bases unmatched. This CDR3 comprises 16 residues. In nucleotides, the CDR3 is TGTGCCAGCAGCCGGGACAGGGGGCAGGGCACAGATACGCAGTATTTT. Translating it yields CASSRDRGQGTDTQYF. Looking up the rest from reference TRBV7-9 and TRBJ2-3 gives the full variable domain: DTGVSQNPRHKITKRGQNVTFRCDPISEHNRLYWYRQTLGQGPEFLTYFQNEAQLEKSRLLSDRFSAERPKGSFSTLEIQRTEQGDSAMYLCASSRDRGQGTDTQYFGPGTRLTVL.

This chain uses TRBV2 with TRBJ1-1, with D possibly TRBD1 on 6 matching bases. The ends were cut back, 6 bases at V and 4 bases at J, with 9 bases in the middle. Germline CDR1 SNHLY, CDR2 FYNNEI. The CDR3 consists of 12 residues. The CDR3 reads CASSLQGTEAFF. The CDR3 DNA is TGTGCCAGCAGCCTACAGGGCACTGAAGCTTTCTTT.

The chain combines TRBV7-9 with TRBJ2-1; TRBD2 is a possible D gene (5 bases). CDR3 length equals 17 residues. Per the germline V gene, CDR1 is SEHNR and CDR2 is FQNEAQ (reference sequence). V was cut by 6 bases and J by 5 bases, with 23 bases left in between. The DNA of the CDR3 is TGTGCCAGCAGATTACCCCTGAGGGTGACCACGAACAATGAGCAGTTCTTC. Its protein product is CASRLPLRVTTNNEQFF.

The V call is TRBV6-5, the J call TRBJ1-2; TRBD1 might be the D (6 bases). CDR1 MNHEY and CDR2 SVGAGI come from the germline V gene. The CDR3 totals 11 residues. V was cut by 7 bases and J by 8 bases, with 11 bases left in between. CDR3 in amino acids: CASTTGNGYTF. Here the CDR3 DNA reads TGTGCCAGCACAACAGGGAACGGCTACACCTTC.